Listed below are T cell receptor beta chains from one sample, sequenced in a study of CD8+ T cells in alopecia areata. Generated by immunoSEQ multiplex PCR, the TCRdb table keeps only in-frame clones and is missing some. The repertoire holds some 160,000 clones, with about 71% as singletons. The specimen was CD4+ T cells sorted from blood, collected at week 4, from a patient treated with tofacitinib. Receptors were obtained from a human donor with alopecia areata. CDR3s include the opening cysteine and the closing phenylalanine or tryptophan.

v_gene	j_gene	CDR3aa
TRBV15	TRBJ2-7	CATSRAGQDSYEQYF
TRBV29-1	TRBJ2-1	CSVDTGGGPYNEQFF
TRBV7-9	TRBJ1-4	CASSQSPTNEKLFF
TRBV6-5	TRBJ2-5	CASTGTSETQYF
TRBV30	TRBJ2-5	CAWSGLPRGETQYF
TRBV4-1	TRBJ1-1	CASSRMLGAGLGTEAFF
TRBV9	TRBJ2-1	CASSVGAEHYNEQFF
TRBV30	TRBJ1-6	CAWSGQNNSPLHF
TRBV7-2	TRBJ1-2	CASSLGQGYGYTF
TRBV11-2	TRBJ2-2	CASSLDKRRALWTGELFF
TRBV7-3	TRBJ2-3	CASSLGGSSYTDTQYF
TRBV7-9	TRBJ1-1	CASSKNSGMNTEAFF
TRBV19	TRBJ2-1	CASSIGGAYNEQFF
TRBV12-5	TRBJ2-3	CASGHSTDTQYF
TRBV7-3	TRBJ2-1	CASSLNGGDYNEQFF
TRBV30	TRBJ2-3	CAWSSGGGDTQYF
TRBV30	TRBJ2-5	CAWSGGVETQYF
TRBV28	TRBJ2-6	CASSGPRDSGANVLTF
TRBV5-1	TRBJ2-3	CASSTRVSTDTQYF